The text below deals with one T cell receptor beta chain. TCR beta CDR3 sequences were amplified from RNA transcripts. During a first-round RT-PCR of the TCR CDR3, the HTBI primer set was used. MiXCR was run by TCRdb on the multiplex PCR reads, yielding one entry per CDR3 protein. The sample carries about 510,000 distinct CDR3 sequences, 35% to 50% recorded once. The data were taken from a study of T cells in Graves' hyperthyroidism and ophthalmopathy. This CDR3 contains 17 residues. The germline CDR1 and CDR2 sequences are SGHRS and YFSETQ. V lost 4 bases to trimming and J lost 0 bases, with 14 bases between them.

Sequencing was done on a sample of peripheral blood or thyroid tissue (not recorded which). V and J are TRBV5-1 and TRBJ1-6; D unresolved. The TCR comes from an adult woman with Graves' disease, either hyperthyroidism or ophthalmopathy (not recorded which). DNA for the CDR3: TGCGCCAGCAGCGCCCGGGGAACGAGCTCCTATAATTCACCCCTCCACTTT. Its protein product is CASSARGTSSYNSPLHF.